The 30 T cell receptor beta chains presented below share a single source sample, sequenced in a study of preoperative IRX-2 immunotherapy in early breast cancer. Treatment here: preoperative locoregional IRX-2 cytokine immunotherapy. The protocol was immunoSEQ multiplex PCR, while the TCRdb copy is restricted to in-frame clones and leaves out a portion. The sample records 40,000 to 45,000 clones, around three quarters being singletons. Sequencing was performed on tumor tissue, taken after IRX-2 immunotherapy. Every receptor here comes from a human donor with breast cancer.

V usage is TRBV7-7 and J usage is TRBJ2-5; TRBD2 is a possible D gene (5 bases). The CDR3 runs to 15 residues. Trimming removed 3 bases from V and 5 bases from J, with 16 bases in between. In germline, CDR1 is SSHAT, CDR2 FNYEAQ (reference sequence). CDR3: CASSFRSGTRETQYF. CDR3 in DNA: TGTGCCAGCAGCTTCCGGAGCGGAACCCGGGAGACCCAGTACTTC.

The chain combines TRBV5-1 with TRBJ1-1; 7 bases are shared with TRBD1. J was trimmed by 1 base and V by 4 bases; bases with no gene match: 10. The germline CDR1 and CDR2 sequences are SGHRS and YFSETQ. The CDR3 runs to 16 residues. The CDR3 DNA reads TGCGCCAGCAGCCCCTCCCCACAGGGGAGGAACACTGAAGCTTTCTTT. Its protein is CASSPSPQGRNTEAFF.

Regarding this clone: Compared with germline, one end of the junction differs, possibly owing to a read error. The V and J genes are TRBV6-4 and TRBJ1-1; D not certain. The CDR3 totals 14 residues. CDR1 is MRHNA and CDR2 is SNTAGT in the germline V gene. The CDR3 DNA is TGTGCCAGCAGTAAGGACCTCGAGAACACTGAAGCTTTTTTT. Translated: CASSKDLENTEAFF.

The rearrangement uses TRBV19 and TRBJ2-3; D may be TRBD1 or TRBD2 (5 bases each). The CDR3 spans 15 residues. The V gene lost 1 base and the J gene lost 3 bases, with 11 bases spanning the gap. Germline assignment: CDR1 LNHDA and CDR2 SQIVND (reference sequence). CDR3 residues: CASSIGEGPTDTQYF. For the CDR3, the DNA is TGTGCCAGTAGTATAGGAGAGGGGCCAACAGATACGCAGTATTTT.

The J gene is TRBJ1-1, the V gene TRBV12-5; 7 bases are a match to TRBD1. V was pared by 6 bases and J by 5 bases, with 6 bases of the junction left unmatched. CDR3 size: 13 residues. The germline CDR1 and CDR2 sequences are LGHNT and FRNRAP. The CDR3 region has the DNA TGTGCTAGTGGCTCAGGGGGGTGGACTGAAGCTTTCTTT. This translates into CASGSGGWTEAFF.

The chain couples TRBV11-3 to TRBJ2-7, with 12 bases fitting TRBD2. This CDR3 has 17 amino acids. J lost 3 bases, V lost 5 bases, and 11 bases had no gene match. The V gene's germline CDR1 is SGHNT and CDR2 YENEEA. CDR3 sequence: CASSLETSGSNLYEQYF. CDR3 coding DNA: TGTGCCAGCAGCCTGGAGACTAGCGGGAGTAACCTCTACGAGCAGTACTTC.

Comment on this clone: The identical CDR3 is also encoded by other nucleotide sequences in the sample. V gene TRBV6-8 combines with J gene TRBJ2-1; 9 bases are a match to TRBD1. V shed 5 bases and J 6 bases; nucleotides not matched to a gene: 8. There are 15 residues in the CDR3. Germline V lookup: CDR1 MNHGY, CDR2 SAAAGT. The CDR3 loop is CASSAGTGSSNEQFF. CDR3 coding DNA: TGTGCCAGCAGTGCCGGGACAGGGAGTTCCAATGAGCAGTTCTTC.

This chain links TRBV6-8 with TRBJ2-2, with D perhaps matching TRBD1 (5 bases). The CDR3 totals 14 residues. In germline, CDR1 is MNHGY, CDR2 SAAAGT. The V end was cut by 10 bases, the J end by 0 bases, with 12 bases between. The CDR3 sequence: CATRVPTNTGELFF. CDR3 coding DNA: TGTGCCACCAGGGTACCCACGAACACCGGGGAGCTGTTTTTT.

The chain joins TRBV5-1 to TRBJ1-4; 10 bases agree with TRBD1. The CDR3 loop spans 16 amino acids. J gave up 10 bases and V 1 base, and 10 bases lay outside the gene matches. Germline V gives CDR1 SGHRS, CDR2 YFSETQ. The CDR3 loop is CASSLKGTGVPSKLFF. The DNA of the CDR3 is TGCGCCAGCAGCTTGAAAGGGACAGGGGTGCCTTCAAAACTGTTTTTT.

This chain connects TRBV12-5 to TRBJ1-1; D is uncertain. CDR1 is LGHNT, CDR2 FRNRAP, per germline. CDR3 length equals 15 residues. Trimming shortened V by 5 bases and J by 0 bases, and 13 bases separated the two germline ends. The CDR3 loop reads CASGPGNRLNTEAFF. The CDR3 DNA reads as TGTGCTAGTGGTCCTGGGAATAGATTGAACACTGAAGCTTTCTTT.

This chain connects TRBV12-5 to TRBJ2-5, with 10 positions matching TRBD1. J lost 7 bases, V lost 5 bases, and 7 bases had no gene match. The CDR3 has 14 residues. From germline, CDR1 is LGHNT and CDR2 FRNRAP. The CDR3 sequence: CASGPGTGVGTQYF. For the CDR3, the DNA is TGTGCTAGTGGTCCCGGGACAGGGGTAGGGACCCAGTACTTC.

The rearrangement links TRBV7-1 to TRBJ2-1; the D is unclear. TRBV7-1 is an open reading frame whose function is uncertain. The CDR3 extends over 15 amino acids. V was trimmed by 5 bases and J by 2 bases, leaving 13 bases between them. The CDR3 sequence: CASSPSAAPYNEQFF. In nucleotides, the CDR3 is TGTGCCAGCAGCCCCAGCGCAGCCCCCTACAATGAGCAGTTCTTC.

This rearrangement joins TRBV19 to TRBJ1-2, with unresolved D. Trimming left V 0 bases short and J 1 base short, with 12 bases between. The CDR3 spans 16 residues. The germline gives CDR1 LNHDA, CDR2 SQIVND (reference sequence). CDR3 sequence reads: CASSIEPWRNNYGYTF. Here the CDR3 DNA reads TGTGCCAGTAGTATAGAACCTTGGAGAAATAACTATGGCTACACCTTC.

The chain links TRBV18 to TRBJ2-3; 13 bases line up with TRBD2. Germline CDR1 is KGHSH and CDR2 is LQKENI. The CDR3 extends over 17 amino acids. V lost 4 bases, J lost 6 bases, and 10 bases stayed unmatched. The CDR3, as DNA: TGTGCCAGCTCACTCCGACTAGCGGGGGGCTCTGGGGATACGCAGTATTTT. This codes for CASSLRLAGGSGDTQYF.

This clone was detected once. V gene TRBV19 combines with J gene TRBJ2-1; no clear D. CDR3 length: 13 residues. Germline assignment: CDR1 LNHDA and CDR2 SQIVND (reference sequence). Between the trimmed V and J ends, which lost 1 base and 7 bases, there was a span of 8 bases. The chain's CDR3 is CASSIGTMNEQFF. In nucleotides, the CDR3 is TGTGCCAGTAGTATAGGCACAATGAATGAGCAGTTCTTC.

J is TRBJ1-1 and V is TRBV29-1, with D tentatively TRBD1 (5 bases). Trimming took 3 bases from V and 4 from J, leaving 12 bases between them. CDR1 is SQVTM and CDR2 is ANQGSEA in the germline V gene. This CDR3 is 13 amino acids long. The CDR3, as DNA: TGCAGCGTTGAGGCCTCTGGGGGCACTGAAGCTTTCTTT. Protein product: CSVEASGGTEAFF.

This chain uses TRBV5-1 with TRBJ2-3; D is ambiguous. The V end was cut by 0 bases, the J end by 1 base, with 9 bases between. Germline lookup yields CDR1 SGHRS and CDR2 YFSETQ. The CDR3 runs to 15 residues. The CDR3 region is CASSLEHAGTDTQYF. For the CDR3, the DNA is TGCGCCAGCAGCTTGGAGCACGCCGGCACAGATACGCAGTATTTT.

For the CDR3, the DNA is TGTGCCATCAGCTCGGCCGGGGTGGCAATTGGAAACACCATATATTTT. Translated: CAISSAGVAIGNTIYF. This rearrangement joins TRBV6-8 to TRBJ1-3; D gene unclear. The CDR3 is 16 amino acids. Trimming removed 10 bases at V and 3 bases at J, with 22 bases between. Germline values: CDR1 MNHGY, CDR2 SAAAGT.

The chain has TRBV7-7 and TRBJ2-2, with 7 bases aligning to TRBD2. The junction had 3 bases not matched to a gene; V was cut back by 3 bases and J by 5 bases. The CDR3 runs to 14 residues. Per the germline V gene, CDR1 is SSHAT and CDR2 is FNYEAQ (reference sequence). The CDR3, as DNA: TGTGCCAGCAGCTTGGGTAGCGGGACCGGGGAGCTGTTTTTT. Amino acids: CASSLGSGTGELFF.

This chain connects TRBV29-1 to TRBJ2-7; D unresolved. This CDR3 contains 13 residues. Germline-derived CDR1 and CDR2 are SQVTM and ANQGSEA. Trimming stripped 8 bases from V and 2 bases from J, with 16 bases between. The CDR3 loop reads CSTTDSSPYEQYF. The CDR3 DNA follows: TGCAGCACCACGGATTCGTCCCCCTACGAGCAGTACTTC.

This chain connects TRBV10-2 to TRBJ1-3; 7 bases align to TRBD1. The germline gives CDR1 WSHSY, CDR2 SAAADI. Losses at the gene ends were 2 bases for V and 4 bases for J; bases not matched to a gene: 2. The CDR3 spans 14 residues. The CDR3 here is CASSERGGGNTIYF. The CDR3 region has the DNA TGCGCCAGCAGTGAGAGAGGGGGCGGAAACACCATATATTTT.

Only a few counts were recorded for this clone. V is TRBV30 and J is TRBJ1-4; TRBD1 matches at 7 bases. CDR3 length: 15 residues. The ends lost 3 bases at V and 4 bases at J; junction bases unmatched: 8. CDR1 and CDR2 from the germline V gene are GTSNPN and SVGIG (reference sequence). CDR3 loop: CAWRVGGRDNEKLFF. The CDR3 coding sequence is TGTGCCTGGAGAGTAGGGGGCAGAGATAATGAAAAACTGTTTTTT.

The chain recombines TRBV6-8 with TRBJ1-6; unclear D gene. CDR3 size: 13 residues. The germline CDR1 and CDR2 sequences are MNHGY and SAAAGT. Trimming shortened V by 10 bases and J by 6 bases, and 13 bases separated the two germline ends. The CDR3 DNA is TGTGCCATCACCCCGGACCTTAATTCACCCCTCCACTTT. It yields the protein CAITPDLNSPLHF.

The CDR3 bases are TGCGCCAGCAGCCAACCGGACAGGGCGGATGAAAAACTGTTTTTT. Its protein product is CASSQPDRADEKLFF. The rearrangement uses TRBV23-1 and TRBJ1-4; the match to TRBD1 covers 8 bases. TRBV23-1 counts as an open reading frame of uncertain function. Germline trimming cut 6 bases from V and 6 bases from J; bases unmatched to any gene: 9. The length of the CDR3 is 15 residues.

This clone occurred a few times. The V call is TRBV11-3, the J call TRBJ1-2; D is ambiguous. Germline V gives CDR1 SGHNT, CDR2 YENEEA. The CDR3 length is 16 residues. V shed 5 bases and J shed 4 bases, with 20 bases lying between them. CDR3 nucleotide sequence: TGTGCCAGCAGCCCCCCGGACCGCGGTACCTCCTATGGCTACACCTTC. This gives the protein CASSPPDRGTSYGYTF.

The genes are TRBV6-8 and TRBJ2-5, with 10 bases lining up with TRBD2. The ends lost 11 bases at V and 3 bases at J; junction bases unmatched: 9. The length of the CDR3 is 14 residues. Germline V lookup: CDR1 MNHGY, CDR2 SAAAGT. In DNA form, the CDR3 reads TGTGCCGCCAGGGGAAGCGGGGGGGAAGAGACCCAGTACTTC. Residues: CAARGSGGEETQYF.

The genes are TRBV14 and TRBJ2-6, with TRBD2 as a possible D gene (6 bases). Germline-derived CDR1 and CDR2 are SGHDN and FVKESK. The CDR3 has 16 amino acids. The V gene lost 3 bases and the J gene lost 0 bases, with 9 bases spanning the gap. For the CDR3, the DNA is TGTGCCAGCAGCCAGAGGAGGGGCTCTGGGGCCAACGTCCTGACTTTC. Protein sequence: CASSQRRGSGANVLTF. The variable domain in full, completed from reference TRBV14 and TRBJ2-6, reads EAGVTQFPSHSVIEKGQTVTLRCDPISGHDNLYWYRRVMGKEIKFLLHFVKESKQDESGMPNNRFLAERTGGTYSTLKVQPAELEDSGVYFCASSQRRGSGANVLTFGAGSRLTVL.

The DNA for the CDR3 is TGTGCCTGGGGGGTCCGGAGGAGCGGAACAGAGCAGTTCTTC. Translation: CAWGVRRSGTEQFF. This chain joins TRBV30 and TRBJ2-1; tentative D call: TRBD2 (5 bases). Germline V gene sequence: CDR1 GTSNPN, CDR2 SVGIG (reference sequence). This CDR3 spans 14 amino acids. V was clipped by 5 bases and J by 10 bases, with 21 bases between them. The full variable domain, completed using reference TRBV30 and TRBJ2-1, is SQTIHQWPATLVQPVGSPLSLECTVEGTSNPNLYWYRQAAGRGLQLLFYSVGIGQISSEVPQNLSASRPQDRQFILSSKKLLLSDSGFYLCAWGVRRSGTEQFFGPGTRLTVL.

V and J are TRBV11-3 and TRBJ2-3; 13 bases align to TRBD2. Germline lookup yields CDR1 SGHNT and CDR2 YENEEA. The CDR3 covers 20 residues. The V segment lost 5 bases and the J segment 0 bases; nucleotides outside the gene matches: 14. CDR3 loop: CASSQNPMTSGGISTDTQYF. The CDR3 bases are TGTGCCAGCAGCCAGAACCCAATGACTAGCGGGGGGATTAGCACAGATACGCAGTATTTT.

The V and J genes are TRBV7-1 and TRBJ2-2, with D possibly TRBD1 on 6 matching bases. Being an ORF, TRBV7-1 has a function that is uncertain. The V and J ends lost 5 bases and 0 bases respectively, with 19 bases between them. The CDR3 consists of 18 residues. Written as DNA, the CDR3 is TGTGCCAGCAGCCAAGGGGGAGCCAGCTGGACGAACACCGGGGAGCTGTTTTTT. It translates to CASSQGGASWTNTGELFF.